This T cell receptor (beta chain) was observed in a study of beta chain features in type 1 diabetes listed by TCRdb under 2018. Context from the whole study: Mean age, gender distribution, total cell number and subset yield did not differ between patients and healthy donors. A total of 85 million to 140 million sorted cells were examined across all samples, and a strong correlation was observed between cell number per subset and RNA yield. In the study, recently diagnosed type 1 diabetes patients and matched healthy donors were compared on the TCRB repertoires of their sorted circulating CD4+ T cell subsets. Regulatory and stem cell-like memory subsets were obtained from only 8 patients and about 8 healthy donors, while naive and central memory subsets were obtained from all 30 or so donors. Beyond this particular receptor, the publication reports: PCR may preferentially amplify shorter templates, but because patient and control samples were amplified and corrected together, any resulting skew would affect both groups equally. Fewer insertions and more nucleotide deletions at VDJ recombination sites were observed in patients with type 1 diabetes, implying thymic rearrangement abnormalities. Naive, central memory and regulatory TCRB repertoires appeared to be more alike among patients than among healthy donors. Because cDNA was sequenced instead of genomic DNA, highly expressing activated cells could be over-represented, though the groups showed no difference in activation or CD3 levels. In all four CD4+ subsets, TCRB CDR3 length was moderately but significantly shorter in type 1 diabetes patients. Because the HLA sub-analyses included only small numbers of individuals, any influence of HLA type on TCRB rearrangement was left unresolved.

Each donor gave one peripheral blood draw, averaging about 100 mL, which was collected into heparinised tubes. Using a panel that included CD45RO, CCR7, CD25, CD127, CD95 and CD27, naive, central memory, regulatory and stem cell-like memory CD4+ T cells were sorted on a BD FACSAria II. All sorted populations exceeded 95% purity. PBMCs were isolated right away by Lymphoprep density gradient centrifugation and were stained directly, without culture. Samples were stained and sorted in pairs, with one healthy donor and one patient per experiment, so that batch effects were minimized. As for this clone: Its antigen specificity is not known. Base qualities are not provided; no much larger clone lies one nucleotide away.

The entire amount of isolated RNA was reverse transcribed using the High Capacity cDNA Reverse Transcription Kit, so the sequenced TCRB transcripts were expressed ones. Deep immunoSEQ sequencing was performed on naive, central memory and regulatory T cell samples, with an average of around 3.5 million total reads per sample. Sorted cells were lysed in RLT buffer, and RNA was extracted using DNase-treated RNeasy Micro or Mini kits according to cell number. Each cell subset was processed on its own to prevent cross-contamination, while patient and healthy donor samples were processed together. Using the immunoSEQ multiplex PCR, TCRB sequences were amplified from cDNA into 87-bp fragments spanning the CDR3 region. Sequencing of the amplicons was performed on the Illumina HiSeq platform. On the authors' methods: PCR bias was computationally corrected using synthetic template baselines, reads within Hamming distance 2 were collapsed, and singletons that could not be merged were discarded. Reads were aligned to IMGT to assign V, D and J genes, CDR3 length, and insertions or deletions at six rearrangement sites. Clonotype counts were normalized to sorted cell number within each subset before computing true diversity and Gini coefficients with the tcR R package. The overlap coefficient, calculated on TCRB nucleotide sequences, was used to measure repertoire sharing. TCRdb took over this immuneACCESS table, retaining in-frame rearrangements with V and J assigned. Such tables are incomplete; in checked studies, under half of the missing clones stem from an unresolved V gene, and the remainder is unexplained. That table gives V, J and clone size, and the DNA gave D and trimming. This sample lists about 240,000 clones; less than 35% were detected once. The top ten hold roughly 4.1% of the sample.

Clipping removes 0 bases from V and 1 base from J, with 2 as the unmatched junction base count. CDR1 and CDR2 (SGDLS, YYNGEE) derive from the germline V gene. Reading from cysteine to phenylalanine, the CDR3 counts 15 amino acids. CDR3 DNA is the only sequence kept; it has 45 bases, read in frame from the first base. The clonotype comes from a young man in good health. The source material was central memory CD4+ T cells from blood. The chain joins TRBV9 to TRBJ2-3, with TRBD2 identical over 7 junction bases. This receptor carries the CDR3 CASSVERGRTDTQYF. Here is the DNA: TGTGCCAGCAGCGTAGAGCGGGGACGCACAGATACGCAGTATTTT.